This T cell receptor (beta chain) was obtained from a study of T cells in Graves' hyperthyroidism and ophthalmopathy. Findings and limits, study-wide: The model's output predicted ophthalmopathy at a median of roughly seven months prior to onset. Ophthalmopathy could be told apart from stable hyperthyroidism with a 13 V-J model.

This clonotype was detected a few times. No antigen is known for it. Amplified regions were TCR beta CDR3 sequences from RNA transcripts. Initially, a first-round RT-PCR of the TCR CDR3 employed the HTBI primer set. TCRdb used MiXCR to reprocess the multiplex PCR reads, holding one entry per CDR3 protein. The profile shows fewer than 350,000 distinct CDR3 sequences, roughly 13% of them singletons. This CDR3 region has 17 residues. The J segment lost 6 bases and the V segment lost 5 bases, leaving 15 bases of the junction unmatched. Germline V CDR1 and CDR2: SGHTA, FQGTGA. The rearrangement links TRBV7-3 to TRBJ2-1; 8 bases align to TRBD2. The source of this sequence is a woman aged 40 to 50 with Graves' hyperthyroidism. Sequences were obtained from blood. In DNA, the CDR3 is TGTGCCAGCAGCCTCAGAACTAGCGGCCCCCCGGGCAATGAGCAGTTCTTC. Translation gives CASSLRTSGPPGNEQFF.